This TCR beta chain was recorded in a study of CD8 T cells in ankylosing spondylitis. CDR3 length: 15 amino acids. Trimming removed 5 bases from V and 4 bases from J, with 15 bases in between. Germline V gene lookup returns CDR1 LGHNA and CDR2 YSLEER. TCRdb independently ran MiXCR on the 5' RACE reads; one entry per CDR3 protein. The sample records 100,000 to 150,000 distinct CDR3 sequences, about 6.5% being singletons. The sample taken for sequencing was blood, either unsorted or a sorted T cell fraction (not recorded which). This TCR came from a male donor with ankylosing spondylitis or in good health (not recorded which). The J gene is TRBJ2-1, the V gene TRBV4-3, with D perhaps matching TRBD1 or TRBD2 (6 bases each). The CDR3 region has the DNA TGCGCCAGCAGCTACAAGACTAGGGGGTACAATGAGCAGTTCTTC. Its translation: CASSYKTRGYNEQFF.